This T cell receptor (beta chain) comes out of a study of blood T cell repertoires in COVID-19. The CDR3 covers 14 residues. V shed 3 bases and J shed 1 base, with 9 bases lying between them. Germline V gene data show CDR1 as MNHNY and CDR2 as SVGAGI (reference sequence). Measured with immunoSEQ multiplex PCR; TCRdb has only the in-frame clones, and not every one. The sample holds tens of thousands of clones; roughly 91% are singletons and the top ten take 1.3% to 1.5%. The material sequenced was peripheral blood. The chain joins TRBV6-6 to TRBJ1-1; D is uncertain. The TCR originated in a man in his sixties with acute or convalescent COVID-19. The CDR3 nucleotides are TGTGCCAGCAGTTATGGAGAGTGGAACACTGAAGCTTTCTTT. It is translated as CASSYGEWNTEAFF.